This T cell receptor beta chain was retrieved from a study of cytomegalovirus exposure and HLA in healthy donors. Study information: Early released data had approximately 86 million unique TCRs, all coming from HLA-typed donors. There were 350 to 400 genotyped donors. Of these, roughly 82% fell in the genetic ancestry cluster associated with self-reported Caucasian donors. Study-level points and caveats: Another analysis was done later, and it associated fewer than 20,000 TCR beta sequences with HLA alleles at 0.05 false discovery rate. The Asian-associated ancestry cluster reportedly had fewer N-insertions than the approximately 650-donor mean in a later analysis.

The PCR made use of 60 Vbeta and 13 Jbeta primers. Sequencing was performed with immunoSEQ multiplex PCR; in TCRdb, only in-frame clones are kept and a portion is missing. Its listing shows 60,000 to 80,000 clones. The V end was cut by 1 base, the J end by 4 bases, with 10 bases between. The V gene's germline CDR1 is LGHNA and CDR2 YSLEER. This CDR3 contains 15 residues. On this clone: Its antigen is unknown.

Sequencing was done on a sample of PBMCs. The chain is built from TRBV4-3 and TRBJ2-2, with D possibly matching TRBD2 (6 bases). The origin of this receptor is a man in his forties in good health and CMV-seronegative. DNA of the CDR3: TGCGCCAGCAGCCAAGGAACGGGAGTCACCGGGGAGCTGTTTTTT. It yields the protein CASSQGTGVTGELFF.